The rows below give T cell receptor beta chains drawn from one sample of a study of early T cells in non-severe SARS-CoV-2 infection. One entry per CDR3 protein results from TCRdb running MiXCR on the 5' RACE reads. The sample has 25,000 to 35,000 distinct CDR3 sequences, 2.9% seen once. Sequencing was carried out using whole blood. The origin of the receptors is an adult who was a healthcare worker with PCR-confirmed SARS-CoV-2 infection or an uninfected control (not recorded which). The CDR3 runs from the conserved cysteine through the conserved F or W.

V gene	J gene	CDR3 protein
TRBV7-9	TRBJ1-5	CASSLTTGSNQPQHF
TRBV18	TRBJ2-2	CASSPPTPTGRELFF
TRBV5-1	TRBJ2-3	CASSLSGVNTDTQYF
TRBV3-1	TRBJ2-1	CASSQDITSGGGNLRGNEQFF
TRBV20-1	TRBJ2-3	CSAGLAGGSDTQYF
TRBV7-3	TRBJ2-4	CASRFRGAGNIQYF
TRBV5-1	TRBJ2-4	CASSSDSQNIQYF
TRBV19	TRBJ2-1	CASSILGRGLGNEQFF
TRBV28	TRBJ1-6	CASSLWSGQTYNSPLHF
TRBV7-6	TRBJ1-1	CASSLEGLNTEAFF
TRBV6-1	TRBJ1-2	CASRGGDPSINYGYTF
TRBV5-4	TRBJ2-1	CASSFGTSTSNEQFF
TRBV30	TRBJ2-1	CAWSVMGTGIPEQFF